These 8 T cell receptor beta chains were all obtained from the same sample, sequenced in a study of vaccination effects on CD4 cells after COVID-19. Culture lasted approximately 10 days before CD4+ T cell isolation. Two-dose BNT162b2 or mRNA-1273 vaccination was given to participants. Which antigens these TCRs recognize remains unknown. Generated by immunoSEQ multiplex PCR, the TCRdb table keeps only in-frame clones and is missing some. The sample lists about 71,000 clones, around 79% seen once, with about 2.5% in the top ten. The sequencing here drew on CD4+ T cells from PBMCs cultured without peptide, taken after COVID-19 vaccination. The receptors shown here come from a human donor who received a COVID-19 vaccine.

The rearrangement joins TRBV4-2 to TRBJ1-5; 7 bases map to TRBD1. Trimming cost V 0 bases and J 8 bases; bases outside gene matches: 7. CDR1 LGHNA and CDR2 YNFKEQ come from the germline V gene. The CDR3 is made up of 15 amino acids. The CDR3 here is CASSQDLQGPEPQHF. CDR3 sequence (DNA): TGTGCCAGCAGCCAAGATTTACAGGGGCCTGAGCCCCAGCATTTT.

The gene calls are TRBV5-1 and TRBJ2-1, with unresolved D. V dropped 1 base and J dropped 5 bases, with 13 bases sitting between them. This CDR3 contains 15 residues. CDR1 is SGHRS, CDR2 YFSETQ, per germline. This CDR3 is CASSLQSPDHNEQFF. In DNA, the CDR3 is TGCGCCAGCAGCTTGCAATCCCCAGACCACAATGAGCAGTTCTTC.

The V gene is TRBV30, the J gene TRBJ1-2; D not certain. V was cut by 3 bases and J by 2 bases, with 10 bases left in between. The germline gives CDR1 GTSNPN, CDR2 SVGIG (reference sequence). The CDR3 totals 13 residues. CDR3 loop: CAWRDGQNYGYTF. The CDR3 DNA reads TGTGCCTGGAGGGACGGTCAAAACTATGGCTACACCTTC.

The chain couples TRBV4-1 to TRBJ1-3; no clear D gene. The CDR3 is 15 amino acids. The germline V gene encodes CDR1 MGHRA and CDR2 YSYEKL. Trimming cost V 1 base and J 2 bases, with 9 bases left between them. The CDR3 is CASSQGNVAGNTIYF. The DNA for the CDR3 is TGCGCCAGCAGCCAAGGTAATGTGGCTGGAAACACCATATATTTT.

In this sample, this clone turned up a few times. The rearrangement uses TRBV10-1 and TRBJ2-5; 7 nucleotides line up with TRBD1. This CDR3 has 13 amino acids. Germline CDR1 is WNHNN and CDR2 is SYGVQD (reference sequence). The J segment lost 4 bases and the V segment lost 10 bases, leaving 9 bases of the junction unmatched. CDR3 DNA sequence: TGCGCCACTCAGGCCTCAGGGGGAGAGACCCAGTACTTC. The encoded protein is CATQASGGETQYF.

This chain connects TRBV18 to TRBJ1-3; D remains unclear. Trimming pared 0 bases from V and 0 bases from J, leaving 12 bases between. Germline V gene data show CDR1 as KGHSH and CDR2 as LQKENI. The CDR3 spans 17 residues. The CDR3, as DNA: TGTGCCAGCTCACCACCTCGGGGTGATAGCTCTGGAAACACCATATATTTT. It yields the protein CASSPPRGDSSGNTIYF.

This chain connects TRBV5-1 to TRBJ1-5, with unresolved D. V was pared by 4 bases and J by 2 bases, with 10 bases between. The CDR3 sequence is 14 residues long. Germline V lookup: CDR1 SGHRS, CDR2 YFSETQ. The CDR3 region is CASSEIEGNQPQHF. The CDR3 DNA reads TGCGCCAGCAGCGAGATCGAGGGCAATCAGCCCCAGCATTTT. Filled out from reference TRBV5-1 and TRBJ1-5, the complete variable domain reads KAGVTQTPRYLIKTRGQQVTLSCSPISGHRSVSWYQQTPGQGLQFLFEYFSETQRNKGNFPGRFSGRQFSNSRSEMNVSTLELGDSALYLCASSEIEGNQPQHFGDGTRLSIL.

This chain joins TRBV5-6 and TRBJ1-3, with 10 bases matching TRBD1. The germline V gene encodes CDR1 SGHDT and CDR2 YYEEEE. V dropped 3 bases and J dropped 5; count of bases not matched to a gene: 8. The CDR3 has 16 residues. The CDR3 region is CASSYQPGQGRNTIYF. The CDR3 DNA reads TGTGCCAGCAGCTACCAACCGGGACAGGGGAGAAACACCATATATTTT.